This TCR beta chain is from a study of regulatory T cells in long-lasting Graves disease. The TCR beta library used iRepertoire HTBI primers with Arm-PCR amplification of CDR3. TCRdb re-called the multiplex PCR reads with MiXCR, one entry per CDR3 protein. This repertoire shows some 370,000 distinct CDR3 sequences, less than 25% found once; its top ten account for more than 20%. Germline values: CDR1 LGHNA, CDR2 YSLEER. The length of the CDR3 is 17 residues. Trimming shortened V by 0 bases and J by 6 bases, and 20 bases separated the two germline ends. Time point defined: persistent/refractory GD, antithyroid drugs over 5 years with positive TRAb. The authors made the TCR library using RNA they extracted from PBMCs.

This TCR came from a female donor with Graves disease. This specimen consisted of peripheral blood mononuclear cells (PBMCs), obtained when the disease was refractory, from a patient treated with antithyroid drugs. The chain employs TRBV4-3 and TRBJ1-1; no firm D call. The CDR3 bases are TGCGCCAGCAGCCAAGACCCTCCGGGTACGCGAGGACCTGAAGCTTTCTTT. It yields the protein CASSQDPPGTRGPEAFF.